These 5 T cell receptor beta chains were sequenced from one sample in a study of blood T cell repertoires in COVID-19. Measured with immunoSEQ multiplex PCR; TCRdb has only the in-frame clones, and not every one. The data show around 140,000 clones, roughly four fifths seen once. The material sequenced was peripheral blood. Every receptor here comes from a woman aged 55-70 years with acute or convalescent COVID-19.

A few counts support this clone. This chain uses TRBV30 with TRBJ1-2; 9 bases agree with TRBD1. Per the germline V gene, CDR1 is GTSNPN and CDR2 is SVGIG (reference sequence). CDR3 length equals 19 residues. V dropped 4 bases and J dropped 0; count of bases not matched to a gene: 18. The CDR3: CAWIRDRVLGSGSNYGYTF. CDR3 sequence (DNA): TGTGCCTGGATCCGGGACAGGGTGCTTGGGAGCGGCTCTAACTATGGCTACACCTTC.

J is TRBJ2-7 and V is TRBV24-1, with D possibly being TRBD1 (5 bases). The V and J ends lost 6 bases and 6 bases respectively, with 17 bases between them. CDR1 is KGHDR, CDR2 SFDVKD, per germline. CDR3 length: 14 residues. The CDR3: CATSRSGKYAEQYF. The CDR3 nucleotides are TGTGCCACCAGTCGGTCAGGGAAATATGCCGAGCAGTACTTC.

This clone showed up just a few times. This chain joins TRBV28 and TRBJ2-1; 9 bases match TRBD2. Germline V gene lookup returns CDR1 MDHEN and CDR2 SYDVKM. Trimming removed 3 bases from V and 5 bases from J; junction bases left unmatched: 11. This CDR3 contains 17 residues. The CDR3 sequence: CASSFLPGLAYNNEQFF. CDR3 sequence (DNA): TGTGCCAGCAGTTTCCTTCCGGGACTAGCATACAACAATGAGCAGTTCTTC.

The J gene is TRBJ2-7, the V gene TRBV25-1; D might be TRBD1 (5 bases). From germline, CDR1 is MGHDK and CDR2 SYGVNS. V lost 2 bases, J lost 3 bases, and 11 bases lay in between. CDR3 length equals 14 residues. The CDR3 reads CASSEDVGHYEQYF. CDR3 bases: TGTGCCAGCAGTGAAGACGTCGGACACTACGAGCAGTACTTC.

V usage is TRBV29-1 and J usage is TRBJ2-1; 10 bases line up with TRBD2. This CDR3 has 15 amino acids. Germline lookup yields CDR1 SQVTM and CDR2 ANQGSEA. V shed 4 bases and J 4 bases; nucleotides not matched to a gene: 7. CDR3 sequence: CSVVPTSGVYNEQFF. The CDR3, as DNA: TGCAGCGTTGTACCAACTAGCGGGGTATACAATGAGCAGTTCTTC.